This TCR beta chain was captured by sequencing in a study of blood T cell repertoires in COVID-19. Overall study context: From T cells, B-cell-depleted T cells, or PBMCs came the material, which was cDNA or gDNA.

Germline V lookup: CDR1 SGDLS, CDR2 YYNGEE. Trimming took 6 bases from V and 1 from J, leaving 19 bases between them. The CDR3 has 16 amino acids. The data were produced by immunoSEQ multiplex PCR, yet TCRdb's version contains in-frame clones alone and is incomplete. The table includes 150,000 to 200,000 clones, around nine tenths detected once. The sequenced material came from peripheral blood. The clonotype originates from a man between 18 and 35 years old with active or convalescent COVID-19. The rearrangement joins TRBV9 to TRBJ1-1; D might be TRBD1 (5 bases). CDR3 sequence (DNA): TGTGCCAGCAAGGGGATGAGTACGGGGGAGAACACTGAAGCTTTCTTT. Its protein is CASKGMSTGENTEAFF.